These 23 T cell receptor beta chains were sequenced from one sample in a study of early T cells in non-severe SARS-CoV-2 infection. TCRdb used MiXCR to reprocess the 5' RACE reads, holding one entry per CDR3 protein. The table has tens of thousands of distinct CDR3 sequences, roughly an eighth seen once; the top ten hold roughly 4.3%. Sequencing was performed on whole blood. The origin of the receptors is an adult who was a healthcare worker with PCR-confirmed SARS-CoV-2 infection or an uninfected control (not recorded which).

This clonotype showed up just a few times. The chain has TRBV9 and TRBJ2-2; possible D gene TRBD1, 5 bases. V lost 3 bases to trimming and J lost 5 bases, with 8 bases between them. The length of the CDR3 is 13 residues. CDR1 and CDR2 from the germline V gene are SGDLS and YYNGEE. This CDR3 is CASSETVTGELFF. CDR3 bases: TGTGCCAGCAGCGAGACAGTTACCGGGGAGCTGTTTTTT.

This clonotype turned up a few times. The chain links TRBV27 to TRBJ1-6; D may be TRBD1 (6 bases). Per germline, CDR1 MNHEY and CDR2 SMNVEV (reference sequence). Trimming took 10 bases from V and 9 from J, leaving 13 bases between them. CDR3 length equals 12 residues. CDR3 nucleotides: TGTGCCACCATGACAGGAGCTTCACCCCTCCACTTT. It is translated as CATMTGASPLHF.

There are many counts of this clonotype. The chain carries TRBV30 and TRBJ2-2; 13 positions match TRBD2. V trimming: 3 bases; J trimming: 6 bases; junction bases outside the gene matches: 7. The length of the CDR3 is 16 residues. Germline assignment: CDR1 GTSNPN and CDR2 SVGIG (reference sequence). The chain's CDR3 is CAWSGTSGRAPGELFF. CDR3 DNA sequence: TGTGCCTGGAGCGGTACTAGCGGGAGGGCCCCCGGGGAGCTGTTTTTT.

Turning to this clonotype: Sequence at one end of the junction differs from germline and may be a read error. The rearrangement joins TRBV6-5 to TRBJ1-1; D is undetermined. Germline CDR1 MNHEY, CDR2 SVGAGI. This CDR3 comprises 14 residues. The CDR3 reads CASSSPGVNTEAFF. The CDR3 DNA is TGTGCCAGTAGTTCCCCCGGCGTGAACACTGAAGCTTTCTTT.

V is TRBV29-1 and J is TRBJ1-2; 7 bases are shared with TRBD1. This CDR3 has 14 residues. Unmatched junction bases numbered 11, after V lost 6 bases and J lost 4 bases. Per the germline V gene, CDR1 is SQVTM and CDR2 is ANQGSEA. The CDR3 protein is CSVLDRVAGYGYTF. Here the CDR3 DNA reads TGCAGCGTCCTTGACAGGGTAGCGGGCTATGGCTACACCTTC.

The V call is TRBV2, the J call TRBJ2-7; a possible D gene is TRBD1 (5 bases). CDR1 is SNHLY, CDR2 FYNNEI, per germline. V lost 5 bases and J lost 2, with 10 bases in between. The CDR3 sequence is 13 residues long. The CDR3 bases are TGTGCCAGCAGTTCAGGGCAGACCTACGAGCAGTACTTC. Amino acid sequence: CASSSGQTYEQYF.

The gene calls are TRBV4-1 and TRBJ1-1; possible D gene TRBD1, 6 bases. Trimming removed 7 bases at V and 1 base at J, with 19 bases between. The CDR3 extends over 16 amino acids. Germline CDR1 and CDR2: MGHRA and YSYEKL. CDR3 region: CASTRRGTAANTEAFF. The CDR3 coding sequence is TGCGCCAGCACCCGGAGGGGGACGGCTGCGAACACTGAAGCTTTCTTT.

The chain uses TRBV5-8 and TRBJ1-5; no reliable D call. The CDR3 length is 16 residues. V lost 4 bases to trimming and J lost 1 base, with 15 bases between them. Germline lookup yields CDR1 SGHTS and CDR2 YDEGEE. CDR3 protein: CASSGQYGNSNQPQHF. CDR3 DNA sequence: TGTGCCAGCAGCGGCCAATACGGAAACAGCAATCAGCCCCAGCATTTT.

In its sample, this clonotype was seen many times. The chain couples TRBV19 to TRBJ1-4, with TRBD1 as a possible D gene (5 bases). CDR1 is LNHDA and CDR2 is SQIVND in the germline V gene (reference sequence). The CDR3 loop spans 15 amino acids. Trimming took off 5 bases at V and 5 bases at J, with 15 bases between the two ends. CDR3 coding DNA: TGTGCCAGTAGTCCCCGGGACGGGCTAAATGAAAAACTGTTTTTT. This gives the protein CASSPRDGLNEKLFF. The variable domain in full, completed from reference TRBV19 and TRBJ1-4, reads DGGITQSPKYLFRKEGQNVTLSCEQNLNHDAMYWYRQDPGQGLRLIYYSQIVNDFQKGDIAEGYSVSREKKESFPLTVTSAQKNPTAFYLCASSPRDGLNEKLFFGSGTQLSVL.

This clonotype has more than one count but fewer than ten. V usage is TRBV6-5 and J usage is TRBJ1-4; D perhaps matches TRBD1 (5 bases). Trimming took off 6 bases at V and 5 bases at J, with 13 bases between the two ends. CDR1 and CDR2 (germline): MNHEY, SVGAGI. The CDR3 sequence is 14 residues long. CDR3 nucleotides: TGTGCCAGCAGCCACGGGGGTCTCAATGAAAAACTGTTTTTT. Translating gives CASSHGGLNEKLFF.

The table lists this clonotype with many counts. J is TRBJ2-5 and V is TRBV20-1; no definite D call. CDR3 size: 11 residues. Between the trimmed V and J ends, which lost 7 bases and 5 bases, there was a span of 11 bases. CDR1 is DFQATT and CDR2 is SNEGSKA in the germline V gene (reference sequence). CDR3 in DNA: TGCAGTGTCAAAAGGAAGGAGACCCAGTACTTC. It codes for CSVKRKETQYF.

Ten or more counts support this clonotype. This chain uses TRBV5-1 with TRBJ2-7, with D possibly TRBD2 on 6 matching bases. There are 13 residues in the CDR3. V was shortened by 4 bases and J by 4 bases, with 12 bases between the two germline ends. Germline CDR1 reads SGHRS; CDR2 reads YFSETQ. As DNA, the CDR3 is TGCGCCAGCAGCAAGGGACTCCAGTACGAGCAGTACTTC. Translation gives CASSKGLQYEQYF.

The chain recombines TRBV5-1 with TRBJ2-7; tentatively, D is TRBD1 (6 bases). Trimming took 4 bases from V and 2 from J, leaving 13 bases between them. Germline V lookup: CDR1 SGHRS, CDR2 YFSETQ. The CDR3 is made up of 14 amino acids. CDR3 in DNA: TGCGCCAGCAGCACCGGGACACTGCCCTACGAGCAGTACTTC. Its protein product is CASSTGTLPYEQYF.

In its sample, this clonotype was seen many times. This sequence joins TRBV24-1 and TRBJ2-3, with D possibly TRBD2 on 6 matching bases. V was clipped by 9 bases and J by 0 bases, with 6 bases between them. Germline V gives CDR1 KGHDR, CDR2 SFDVKD. The CDR3 totals 12 residues. The CDR3 loop is CATGTSTDTQYF. The CDR3 coding sequence is TGTGCCACCGGGACTAGCACAGATACGCAGTATTTT.

This clonotype was seen a handful of times. V usage is TRBV7-6 and J usage is TRBJ2-7; 7 bases align to TRBD1. J lost 0 bases, V lost 8 bases, and 4 bases had no gene match. CDR3 length equals 13 residues. From germline, CDR1 is SGHVS and CDR2 FNYEAQ. CDR3: CASAGDSSYEQYF. The CDR3, as DNA: TGTGCCAGCGCAGGGGACAGCTCCTACGAGCAGTACTTC.

This clonotype has a handful of counts. V is TRBV21-1 and J is TRBJ2-3. TRBV21-1 is given as a pseudogene. There are 16 residues in the CDR3. The DNA of the CDR3 is TGTGCCAGCAGCAAAGGTCCGAATCAGGAGACAGATACGCAGTATTTT. This translates into CASSKGPNQETDTQYF.

V and J are TRBV20-1 and TRBJ2-2; D not resolved. Germline CDR1 DFQATT, CDR2 SNEGSKA (reference sequence). The CDR3 runs 12 residues. V lost 2 bases and J 2 bases, leaving 3 bases between the germline ends. CDR3: CSARYNTGELFF. CDR3 DNA: TGCAGTGCTAGATATAACACCGGGGAGCTGTTTTTT.

This clonotype was observed at least ten times. The chain uses TRBV11-2 and TRBJ2-1; a weak D match, TRBD1 (5 bases). The CDR3 is 14 amino acids. The V gene lost 1 base and the J gene lost 6 bases, with 10 bases spanning the gap. CDR1 and CDR2 (germline): SGHAT, FQNNGV. The CDR3 DNA reads TGTGCCAGCAGCTTAGGGGCCCAGGGCAATGAGCAGTTCTTC. This sequence encodes CASSLGAQGNEQFF.

The chain joins TRBV7-2 to TRBJ2-3; D is possibly TRBD1 or TRBD2 (5 bases each). The germline gives CDR1 SGHTA, CDR2 FQGNSA. V was cut by 3 bases and J by 5 bases, with 12 bases left in between. This CDR3 is 14 amino acids long. In DNA, the CDR3 is TGTGCCAGCAGCTTGAGGGGCAGGGAAGATACGCAGTATTTT. Translating gives CASSLRGREDTQYF.

This clonotype occurred a few times. The CDR3 coding sequence is TGTGCCAGCAGTAGGGGACAGAGAAAAACTGAAGCTTTCTTT. Protein sequence: CASSRGQRKTEAFF. J is TRBJ1-1 and V is TRBV2; 7 positions match TRBD1. CDR1 and CDR2 (germline): SNHLY, FYNNEI. With V trimmed by 5 bases and J by 5 bases, 8 bases remained unmatched. This CDR3 is 14 amino acids long.

The chain combines TRBV3-1 with TRBJ1-4, with a tentative D call TRBD1 (5 bases). Germline loops: CDR1 LGHDT, CDR2 YNNKEL (reference sequence). Trimming stripped 4 bases from V and 5 bases from J, with 5 bases between. The CDR3 has 12 residues. CDR3 DNA: TGTGCCAGCAGCCGGGGGAATGAAAAACTGTTTTTT. Translation gives CASSRGNEKLFF.

This clonotype occurred many times. The junction does not match germline at one end; this may be a read error. This rearrangement joins TRBV7-7 to TRBJ2-2; 7 bases map to TRBD2. The germline CDR1 and CDR2 sequences are SSHAT and FNYEAQ (reference sequence). The CDR3 has 15 residues. As DNA, the CDR3 is TGTGCTAGCAGCTTCAACGGGGGGATCACCGGGGAGCTGTTTTTT. Amino acids: CASSFNGGITGELFF.

As concerns this clonotype: Given a much more abundant clone one base away, this may be a read error. V gene TRBV19 combines with J gene TRBJ2-7, with D hard to call. Trimming took off 3 bases at V and 4 bases at J, with 10 bases between the two ends. CDR1 LNHDA and CDR2 SQIVND come from the germline V gene (reference sequence). The CDR3 length is 13 residues. CDR3 DNA: TGTGCCAGTAGTATTTGGATGGGATACGAGCAGTACTTC. Translation: CASSIWMGYEQYF.